This T cell receptor beta chain was recovered during a study of blood T cell repertoires in COVID-19. Produced via immunoSEQ multiplex PCR; TCRdb's table is partial and in-frame only. The repertoire holds about 100,000 clones, with 80% to 95% as singletons. Trimming pared 5 bases from V and 6 bases from J, leaving 13 bases between. Germline CDR1 LNHDA, CDR2 SQIVND (reference sequence). This CDR3 spans 13 amino acids. The chain has TRBV19 and TRBJ1-2; unclear D gene. This receptor was obtained from a man aged 45-60 years with active COVID-19. The sample taken for sequencing was peripheral blood. The CDR3 reads CASSLGRSNGYTF. The CDR3 DNA reads TGTGCCAGTAGTTTAGGGAGGAGCAATGGCTACACCTTC.